One sample yielded the 16 T cell receptor beta chains listed below, sequenced in a study of blood T cells in healthy people across ages. Next came a second PCR, run for roughly 6 to 11 cycles, which used a sample-barcoded 5' primer along with a J-beta primer mix. One entry per CDR3 protein results from TCRdb running MiXCR on the 5' RACE reads. The data show around 990,000 distinct CDR3 sequences, less than 45% seen once. The sequencing sample was made of blood. All receptors derive from a man younger than 35 in good health.

Note on this clonotype: Relative to the germline gene, one junction end is altered; a read error may explain this. The chain joins TRBV6-5 to TRBJ2-7; D gene unclear. Germline values: CDR1 MNHEY, CDR2 SVGAGI. The CDR3 totals 15 residues. The CDR3 sequence is CASSYSDGSSYGQYF. Written as DNA, the CDR3 is TGTGCCAGCAGTTACTCAGACGGTAGCTCCTACGGGCAGTACTTC.

This chain joins TRBV11-2 and TRBJ1-1; D is undetermined. Trimming shortened V by 1 base and J by 4 bases, and 7 bases separated the two germline ends. The CDR3 length is 13 residues. The V gene's germline CDR1 is SGHAT and CDR2 FQNNGV. This CDR3 reads CASSLAKSTEAFF. The CDR3 DNA is TGTGCCAGCAGCTTAGCTAAGAGCACTGAAGCTTTCTTT.

The sample holds many counts of this clonotype. V gene TRBV29-1 combines with J gene TRBJ2-6, with TRBD1 identical over 8 bases. This CDR3 is 19 amino acids long. Germline V gene data show CDR1 as SQVTM and CDR2 as ANQGSEA. Trimming took 6 bases from V and 0 from J; bases not matched to a gene: 16. Here the CDR3 DNA reads TGCAGCGTCGAGACCCGGACAGGGCGACAATTCTCTGGGGCCAACGTCCTGACTTTC. Translation: CSVETRTGRQFSGANVLTF.

The chain combines TRBV20-1 with TRBJ2-2; 7 nucleotides line up with TRBD1. V shed 6 bases, J shed 4 bases, and the junction held 5 bases outside the gene matches. The germline V gene has CDR1 DFQATT and CDR2 SNEGSKA (reference sequence). The CDR3 consists of 13 residues. CDR3 loop: CSASQGSTGELFF. The CDR3 region has the DNA TGCAGTGCATCACAGGGGTCCACCGGGGAGCTGTTTTTT.

This clonotype came up a few times. The rearrangement joins TRBV27 to TRBJ2-3; TRBD1 aligns across 7 bases. With V trimmed by 5 bases and J by 8 bases, 7 bases remained unmatched. The CDR3 spans 13 residues. The V gene's germline CDR1 is MNHEY and CDR2 SMNVEV (reference sequence). This CDR3 is CASSAYPGGTQYF. The CDR3 nucleotides are TGTGCCAGCAGTGCCTACCCAGGGGGTACGCAGTATTTT.

This clonotype has only a few counts. V and J are TRBV12-3 or TRBV12-4 and TRBJ2-7, with no clear D. The CDR3 loop spans 14 amino acids. The germline V and J ends were trimmed by 3 bases and 1 base, with 10 bases remaining between them. CDR3 DNA sequence: TGTGCCAGCAGTTTGGCCTCCCCTTCCTACGAGCAGTACTTC. Its translation is CASSLASPSYEQYF.

The rearrangement links TRBV4-2 to TRBJ2-4; 8 positions agree with TRBD2. Germline-derived CDR1 and CDR2 are LGHNA and YNFKEQ. CDR3 length: 16 amino acids. The V segment lost 1 base and the J segment 1 base; nucleotides outside the gene matches: 3. CDR3 residues: CASSQATSEAKNIQYF. In DNA, the CDR3 is TGTGCCAGCAGCCAAGCGACTAGCGAGGCCAAAAACATTCAGTACTTC.

The CDR3 bases are TGTGCCAGCAGTCTCCCGGGACAGAGCAATCAGCCCCAGCATTTT. Residues: CASSLPGQSNQPQHF. The gene calls are TRBV12-3 or TRBV12-4 and TRBJ1-5; TRBD1 agrees at 7 bases. CDR3 length: 15 residues. Losses at the gene ends were 5 bases for V and 1 base for J; bases not matched to a gene: 5.

This sequence joins TRBV15 and TRBJ2-1; D tentatively reads TRBD1 or TRBD2 (5 bases each). Trimming removed 2 bases at V and 7 bases at J, with 30 bases between. The CDR3 covers 20 residues. The germline CDR1 and CDR2 sequences are LNHNV and YYDKDF (reference sequence). This CDR3 reads CATSRQPGFTPGPQENEQFF. The CDR3 DNA reads TGTGCCACCAGCAGACAACCCGGATTTACGCCGGGACCTCAAGAAAATGAGCAGTTCTTC.

This clonotype has just a few counts. V gene TRBV20-1 combines with J gene TRBJ1-2; TRBD1 aligns across 7 bases. Germline V gene sequence: CDR1 DFQATT, CDR2 SNEGSKA (reference sequence). The CDR3 covers 12 residues. J was trimmed by 7 bases and V by 5 bases; bases with no gene match: 7. The CDR3 nucleotides read TGCAGTGCTTTACAGGGGCCCCTTGGCTACACCTTC. Its protein is CSALQGPLGYTF.

A remark on this clonotype: One end of the junction fails to match germline, which may point to a read error. The genes are TRBV5-1 and TRBJ2-3; no definite D call. The CDR3 has 15 amino acids. Per germline, CDR1 SGHRS and CDR2 YFSETQ. The chain's CDR3 is CASSLSISPTDTRYF. CDR3 DNA sequence: TGCGCCAGCAGCTTGTCGATTAGCCCCACAGATACGCGGTATTTT.

The chain employs TRBV20-1 and TRBJ2-3; the match to TRBD2 covers 7 bases. Germline CDR1 is DFQATT and CDR2 is SNEGSKA (reference sequence). Losses at the gene ends were 5 bases for V and 8 bases for J; bases not matched to a gene: 13. The CDR3 is 14 residues long. The CDR3 loop is CSALSSGRASTQYF. Here the CDR3 DNA reads TGCAGTGCTCTGTCTAGCGGAAGAGCGAGTACGCAGTATTTT.

This chain uses TRBV21-1 with TRBJ2-3; TRBD2 was called by the table and not checked on the DNA. TRBV21-1 counts as a pseudogene. The CDR3 totals 21 residues. Written as DNA, the CDR3 is TGTGCCAGCATCGCAAAGGTCATTCGAGCGGGGTGGAACCATAGCACAGATACGCAGTATTTT. Encoded protein: CASIAKVIRAGWNHSTDTQYF.

V and J are TRBV20-1 and TRBJ1-4; D perhaps matches TRBD1 (5 bases). The CDR3 runs to 13 residues. The germline gives CDR1 DFQATT, CDR2 SNEGSKA (reference sequence). Between the trimmed V and J ends, which lost 0 bases and 8 bases, there was a span of 10 bases. CDR3 loop: CSARDKGTEKLFF. The CDR3 DNA reads TGCAGTGCTAGAGATAAGGGGACCGAAAAACTGTTTTTT.

Concerning this clonotype: A single base separates this from a much larger clone, so it may be a read error. The chain uses TRBV4-2 and TRBJ2-5, with 8 bases fitting TRBD2. There are 15 residues in the CDR3. Per the germline V gene, CDR1 is LGHNA and CDR2 is YNFKEQ. This CDR3 reads CVSSQASGQQETQYF. Here the CDR3 DNA reads TGTGTCAGCAGCCAAGCTAGCGGGCAACAAGAGACCCAGTACTTC.

About this clonotype itself: This could be a read error, since a much larger clone is one nucleotide away. The chain links TRBV5-1 to TRBJ1-2; no clear D gene. The CDR3 covers 15 residues. Per the germline V gene, CDR1 is SGHRS and CDR2 is YFSETQ. The CDR3 DNA sequence: TGCGCCAGCAGCCTCAGCGACGGATCCAACTATGGCTACATCTTC. Translating it yields CASSLSDGSNYGYIF.